This T cell receptor beta chain was identified during a study of identical twins. Study results and caveats: Conclusions were based on cross-sectional statistical analysis, without following the same donors. Beta clonotypes that were abundant in cord blood contained fewer insertions, a pattern absent from memory repertoires. Among beta out-of-frame sequences, excess sharing between twins appeared weaker. Invariant MAIT and iNKT cells may have partly biased zero-insertion analyses.

V lost 4 bases, J lost 0 bases, and 13 bases lay in between. There are 15 residues in the CDR3. Germline values: CDR1 LNHNV, CDR2 YYDKDF (reference sequence). TCRdb used MiXCR to reprocess the 5' RACE reads, holding one entry per CDR3 protein. This table has a few hundred thousand distinct CDR3 sequences, roughly 18% appearing once. Regarding this clonotype: The antigen remains unidentified.

The sequenced sample consisted of naive T cells sorted from blood. The receptor was isolated from a man aged 50-60 years in good health. This chain uses TRBV15 with TRBJ2-7; D perhaps matches TRBD1 (6 bases). This CDR3 reads CATSTGTQSSYEQYF. As DNA, the CDR3 is TGTGCCACCAGCACCGGGACACAGAGCTCCTACGAGCAGTACTTC. Using reference TRBV15 and TRBJ2-7 for the parts outside the CDR3, the full variable domain is DAMVIQNPRYQVTQFGKPVTLSCSQTLNHNVMYWYQQKSSQAPKLLFHYYDKDFNNEADTPDNFQSRRPNTSFCFLDIRSPGLGDTAMYLCATSTGTQSSYEQYFGPGTRLTVT.